This T cell receptor beta chain was obtained from a study of T cell changes during pregnancy in multiple sclerosis. After removal of 0 bases from V and 7 bases from J, the junction contained 10 bases not matched to a gene. CDR1 is SGHRS and CDR2 is YFSETQ in the germline V gene. CDR3 size: 16 residues. Profiling relied on immunoSEQ multiplex PCR, and the TCRdb table lists in-frame clones only, not all of them. Here the sample spans 75,000 to 85,000 clones, around 93% being singletons. The chain has TRBV5-1 and TRBJ2-1; TRBD2 matches 7 bases. The sequences come from peripheral blood, collected in the second trimester of pregnancy. The clonotype originates from a female donor with multiple sclerosis, enrolled in a pregnancy study. This CDR3 reads CASSLALAGYGNEQFF. The CDR3 DNA reads TGCGCCAGCAGCTTGGCCTTAGCGGGTTATGGGAATGAGCAGTTCTTC. Drawing the rest from reference TRBV5-1 and TRBJ2-1, the complete variable domain is KAGVTQTPRYLIKTRGQQVTLSCSPISGHRSVSWYQQTPGQGLQFLFEYFSETQRNKGNFPGRFSGRQFSNSRSEMNVSTLELGDSALYLCASSLALAGYGNEQFFGPGTRLTVL.